This T cell receptor beta chain was retrieved from a study of CD8 T cells in Susac syndrome. Bulk CD8+ and CD4+ cells came from magnetic negative isolation; CD8+ TEMRA by FACS. There are 15 residues in the CDR3. The germline gives CDR1 SGDLS, CDR2 YYNGEE. The V end lost 0 bases, the J end lost 2 bases, and 11 bases lay between the germline ends. Reverse transcription of about 0.45 to 1 ug RNA was performed with random hexamers. TCRdb processed the immunoSEQ multiplex PCR reads anew with MiXCR; each CDR3 protein has one entry. The sample comprises tens of thousands of distinct CDR3 sequences, 90% to 95% of which are singletons, and about 0.61% rests with the top ten.

The rearrangement links TRBV9 to TRBJ1-2; possibly TRBD1 for D (6 bases). The specimen sequenced was CD8+ T cells from PBMCs. This clonotype was obtained from a human donor with multiple sclerosis. Here the CDR3 DNA reads TGTGCCAGCAGCGTAGATGGGGGCTTCAACTATGGCTACACCTTC. Amino acids: CASSVDGGFNYGYTF.